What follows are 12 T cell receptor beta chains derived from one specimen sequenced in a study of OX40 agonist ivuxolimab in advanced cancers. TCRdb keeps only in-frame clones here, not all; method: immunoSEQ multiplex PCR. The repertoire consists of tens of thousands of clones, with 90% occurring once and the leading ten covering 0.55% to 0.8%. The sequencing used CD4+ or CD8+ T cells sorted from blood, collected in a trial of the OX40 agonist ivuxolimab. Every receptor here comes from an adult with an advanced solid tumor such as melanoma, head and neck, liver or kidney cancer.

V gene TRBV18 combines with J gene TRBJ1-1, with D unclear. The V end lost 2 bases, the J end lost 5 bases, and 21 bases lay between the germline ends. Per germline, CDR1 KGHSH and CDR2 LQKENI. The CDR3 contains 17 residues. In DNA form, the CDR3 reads TGTGCCAGCTCACCATCACCATTATTTAGGGTTGGAACTGAAGCTTTCTTT. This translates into CASSPSPLFRVGTEAFF.

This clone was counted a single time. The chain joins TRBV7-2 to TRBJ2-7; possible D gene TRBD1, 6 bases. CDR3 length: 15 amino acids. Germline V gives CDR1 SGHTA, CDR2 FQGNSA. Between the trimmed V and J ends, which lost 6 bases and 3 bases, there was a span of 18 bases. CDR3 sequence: CASRSLGTSYYEQYF. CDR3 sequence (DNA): TGTGCCAGCAGATCCCTTGGGACAAGCTACTACGAGCAGTACTTC. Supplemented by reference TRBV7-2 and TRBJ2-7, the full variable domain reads GAGVSQSPSNKVTEKGKDVELRCDPISGHTALYWYRQSLGQGLEFLIYFQGNSAPDKSGLPSDRFSAERTGGSVSTLTIQRTQQEDSAVYLCASRSLGTSYYEQYFGPGTRLTVT.

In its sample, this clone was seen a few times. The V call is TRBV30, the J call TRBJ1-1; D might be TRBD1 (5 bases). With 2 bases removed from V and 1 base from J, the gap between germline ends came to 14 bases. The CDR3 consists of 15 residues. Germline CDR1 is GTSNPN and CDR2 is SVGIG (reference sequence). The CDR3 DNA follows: TGTGCCTGGAGTCATCCGGGACGAAGGAACACTGAAGCTTTCTTT. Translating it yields CAWSHPGRRNTEAFF.

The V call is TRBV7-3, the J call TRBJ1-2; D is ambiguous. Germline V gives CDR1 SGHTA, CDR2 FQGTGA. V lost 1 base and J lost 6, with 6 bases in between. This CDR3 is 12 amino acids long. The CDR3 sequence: CASSLNQDGYTF. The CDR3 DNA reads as TGTGCCAGCAGCTTAAATCAGGATGGCTACACCTTC.

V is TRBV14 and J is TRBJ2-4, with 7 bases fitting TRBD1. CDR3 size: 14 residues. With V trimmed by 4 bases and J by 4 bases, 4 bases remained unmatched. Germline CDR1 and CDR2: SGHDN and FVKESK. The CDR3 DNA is TGTGCCAGCAGCCCGGGACAGCTAAAAAACATTCAGTACTTC. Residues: CASSPGQLKNIQYF. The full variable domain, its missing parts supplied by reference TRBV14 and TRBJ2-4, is EAGVTQFPSHSVIEKGQTVTLRCDPISGHDNLYWYRRVMGKEIKFLLHFVKESKQDESGMPNNRFLAERTGGTYSTLKVQPAELEDSGVYFCASSPGQLKNIQYFGAGTRLSVL.

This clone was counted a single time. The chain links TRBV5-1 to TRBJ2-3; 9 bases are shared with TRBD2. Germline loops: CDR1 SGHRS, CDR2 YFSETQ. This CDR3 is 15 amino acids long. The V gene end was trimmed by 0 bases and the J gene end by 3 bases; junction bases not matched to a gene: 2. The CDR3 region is CASSLVAGATDTQYF. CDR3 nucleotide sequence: TGCGCCAGCAGCTTGGTAGCGGGAGCGACAGATACGCAGTATTTT.

The CDR3 protein is CAISELRLAGVQDTQYF. In nucleotides, the CDR3 is TGTGCCATCAGTGAGCTCCGACTAGCGGGAGTCCAAGATACGCAGTATTTT. The J gene is TRBJ2-3, the V gene TRBV10-3; TRBD2 agrees at 12 bases. The CDR3 spans 17 residues. Germline CDR1 ENHRY, CDR2 SYGVKD. V gave up 2 bases and J gave up 5 bases; unmatched junction bases: 8.

The CDR3 coding sequence is TGTGCCAGCAGTTTCAGGAATAGCAATCAGCCCCAGCATTTT. Translating it yields CASSFRNSNQPQHF. This chain connects TRBV28 to TRBJ1-5; D not resolved. This CDR3 spans 14 amino acids. From germline, CDR1 is MDHEN and CDR2 SYDVKM. V lost 3 bases and J 0 bases, leaving 6 bases between the germline ends.

The chain's CDR3 is CASSWDDYGYTF. CDR3 bases: TGTGCCAGCAGCTGGGACGACTATGGCTACACCTTC. The rearrangement joins TRBV11-1 to TRBJ1-2; tentatively, D is TRBD1 (5 bases). Trimming removed 4 bases at V and 3 bases at J, with 6 bases between. This CDR3 has 12 residues. Germline lookup yields CDR1 SGHAT and CDR2 FQDESV (reference sequence).

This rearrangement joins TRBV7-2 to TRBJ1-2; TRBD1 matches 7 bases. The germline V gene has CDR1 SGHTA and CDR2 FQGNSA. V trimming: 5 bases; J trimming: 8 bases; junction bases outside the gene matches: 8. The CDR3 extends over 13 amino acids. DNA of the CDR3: TGTGCCAGCAGCCTTCAGGGGGTGAGCGGCTACACCTTC. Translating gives CASSLQGVSGYTF.

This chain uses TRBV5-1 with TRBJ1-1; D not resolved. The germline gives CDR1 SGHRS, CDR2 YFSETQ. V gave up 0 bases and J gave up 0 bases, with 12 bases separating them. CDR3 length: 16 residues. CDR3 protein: CASSLAFKPLNTEAFF. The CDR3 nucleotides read TGCGCCAGCAGCTTGGCTTTCAAGCCCTTGAACACTGAAGCTTTCTTT.

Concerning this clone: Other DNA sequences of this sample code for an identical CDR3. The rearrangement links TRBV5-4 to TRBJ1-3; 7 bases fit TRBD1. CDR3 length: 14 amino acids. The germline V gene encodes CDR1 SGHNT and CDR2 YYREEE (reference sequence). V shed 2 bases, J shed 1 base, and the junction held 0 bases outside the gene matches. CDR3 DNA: TGTGCCAGCAGCTTACAGGGGTCTGGAAACACCATATATTTT. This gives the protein CASSLQGSGNTIYF. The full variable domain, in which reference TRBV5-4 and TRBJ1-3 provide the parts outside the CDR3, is ETGVTQSPTHLIKTRGQQVTLRCSSQSGHNTVSWYQQALGQGPQFIFQYYREEENGRGNFPPRFSGLQFPNYSSELNVNALELDDSALYLCASSLQGSGNTIYFGEGSWLTVV.